This TCR beta chain is drawn from a study of blood T cells in healthy people across ages. Notes on the study in general: Roughly linearly, TCR beta diversity per million T cells fell as age increased.

The total RNA that was extracted per sample amounted to at least 5.5 micrograms. Sample-barcoded 5' priming and a J-beta primer mix drove a second PCR of about 6 to 12 cycles. TCRdb processed the 5' RACE reads anew with MiXCR; each CDR3 protein has one entry. The sample has 1 million or so distinct CDR3 sequences; more than 40% are singletons. The CDR3 loop spans 15 amino acids. Deletions cut 6 bases from V and 9 bases from J, with 21 bases between. Looked up from germline, CDR1 is SGHTA and CDR2 is FQGNSA. As for this clonotype: Its antigen remains unknown.

This clonotype originated in a woman aged 55-70 years in good health. The sample comprised blood. This sequence joins TRBV7-2 and TRBJ1-5; D is ambiguous. The CDR3 nucleotides are TGTGCCAGCAGTCCCGGAGGGCGTATCCGGGCGCCCCAGCATTTT. Translated, it gives CASSPGGRIRAPQHF.